A selection of T cell receptor beta chains follows, all from one sample in a study of regulatory T cells in long-lasting Graves disease. One entry per CDR3 protein results from TCRdb running MiXCR on the multiplex PCR reads. The sample lists roughly 400,000 distinct CDR3 sequences, about a sixth occurring once. These sequences were also reported in another study, on T cells in Graves' hyperthyroidism and ophthalmopathy.

This specimen consisted of peripheral blood mononuclear cells (PBMCs), obtained at new diagnosis, from a patient treated with antithyroid drugs. All receptors come from a young woman with Graves disease. CDR3s include the opening cysteine and the closing phenylalanine or tryptophan. A D gene is named only where the DNA matches it firmly. Only some rows state a clone size, as once, few, many or a class for expanded clones.

clone size	V gene	J gene	D gene	CDR3 protein	CDR3 DNA
.	TRBV19	TRBJ1-2	.	CASSLAGRMINYGYTF	TGTGCCAGTAGTTTGGCAGGCCGCATGATTAACTATGGCTACACCTTC
few	TRBV18	TRBJ2-2	TRBD1	CASSPPTGMNTGELFF	TGTGCCAGCTCACCACCGACAGGGATGAACACCGGGGAGCTGTTTTTT
few	TRBV3-1	TRBJ1-6	.	CASSQGVGGSPLHF	TGTGCCAGCAGCCAAGGTGTGGGGGGATCACCCCTCCACTTT
.	TRBV11-2	TRBJ1-4	TRBD1	CASSPSRPGTGFREKLFF	TGTGCCAGCAGCCCATCGCGTCCCGGGACAGGGTTTAGAGAAAAACTGTTTTTT
.	TRBV4-3	TRBJ2-3	TRBD2	CASSQDPGGGVIDTQYF	TGCGCCAGCAGCCAAGATCCGGGAGGGGGGGTGATAGATACGCAGTATTTT
few	TRBV12-3/TRBV12-4	TRBJ2-2	.	CASSGAGVTGELFF	TGTGCCAGCAGTGGGGCAGGGGTAACCGGGGAGCTGTTTTTT
many	TRBV20-1	TRBJ2-1	.	CSAHLPGRVYGGEQFF	TGCAGTGCCCACCTCCCCGGGAGAGTGTATGGAGGTGAGCAGTTCTTC
many	TRBV20-1	TRBJ2-7	TRBD1	CSARSRTGTYEQYF	TGCAGTGCTAGGTCGCGGACAGGAACCTACGAGCAGTACTTC
.	TRBV9	TRBJ2-7	TRBD2	CASSVAPGQPGTSDYEQYF	TGTGCCAGCAGCGTAGCTCCCGGGCAGCCCGGGACTAGTGACTACGAGCAGTACTTC
many	TRBV28	TRBJ2-1	TRBD2	CASSLGRREGEFF	TGTGCCAGCAGTTTGGGGAGGCGGGAGGGAGAGTTCTTC
.	TRBV27	TRBJ2-5	.	CASSRARGPPGETQYF	TGTGCCAGCAGCCGAGCCCGGGGTCCCCCGGGAGAGACCCAGTACTTC
many	TRBV27	TRBJ2-5	.	CASSLSPWDRGTQYF	TGTGCCAGCAGTTTATCCCCCTGGGACCGGGGGACCCAGTACTTC
few	TRBV6-1	TRBJ2-2	TRBD2	CASIGLASGELFF	TGTGCCAGCATAGGACTAGCGTCCGGGGAGCTGTTTTTT
many	TRBV20-1	TRBJ2-1	.	CSAKPGPNHNEQFF	TGCAGTGCTAAGCCGGGACCAAACCACAATGAGCAGTTCTTC
many	TRBV11-2	TRBJ2-5	.	CASSLLLERQETQYF	TGTGCCAGCAGCTTACTCCTAGAGCGGCAAGAGACCCAGTACTTC
many	TRBV27	TRBJ1-1	.	CASSFLGTEAFF	TGTGCCAGCAGTTTTTTGGGGACTGAAGCTTTCTTT
many	TRBV7-9	TRBJ2-7	TRBD1	CASSFDRASSYEQYF	TGTGCCAGCAGCTTCGACAGGGCCTCCTCGTACGAGCAGTACTTC
many	TRBV5-1	TRBJ2-1	.	CASSSRDMINEQFF	TGCGCCAGCAGCTCCCGGGACATGATCAATGAGCAGTTCTTC
.	TRBV7-3	TRBJ2-3	TRBD2	CASSFGLAGGRGDTQYF	TGTGCCAGCAGCTTCGGACTAGCGGGAGGCCGCGGCGATACGCAGTATTTT
many	TRBV11-2	TRBJ1-2	.	CASSLQGAPYGYTF	TGTGCCAGCAGCCTCCAGGGAGCCCCCTATGGCTACACCTTC
many	TRBV20-1	TRBJ2-7	.	CSASVPGVRYEQYF	TGCAGTGCTAGCGTCCCCGGAGTGAGATACGAGCAGTACTTC
many	TRBV2	TRBJ2-5	TRBD2	CASSLERGRVTQYF	TGTGCCAGCAGCCTGGAGCGGGGACGTGTGACCCAGTACTTC
many	TRBV18	TRBJ2-7	.	CASSPQGLEQYF	TGTGCCAGCTCACCGCAGGGGCTCGAGCAGTACTTC
many	TRBV7-2	TRBJ2-7	.	CASSSSRGAEQYF	TGTGCCAGCAGCTCCTCCAGGGGTGCCGAGCAGTACTTC